These 9 T cell receptor beta chains came from one sample sequenced in a study of Tregs in tolerant kidney transplant recipients. Produced via immunoSEQ multiplex PCR; TCRdb's table is partial and in-frame only. The table has about 110,000 clones, almost 90% seen once. The sequences come from CD4+ T cells from blood, collected before the transplant. The source of these receptors is a human donor who received a combined kidney and bone marrow transplant.

The J gene is TRBJ2-5, the V gene TRBV5-1, with 8 bases that match TRBD2. J gave up 4 bases and V 6 bases, and 11 bases lay outside the gene matches. Germline assignment: CDR1 SGHRS and CDR2 YFSETQ. The CDR3 contains 15 residues. The DNA of the CDR3 is TGCGCCAGCAAACCCATAGCGGGGAACAGAGAGACCCAGTACTTC. It translates to CASKPIAGNRETQYF.

CDR3 residues: CASSLRPLSGYSANYGYTF. CDR3 coding DNA: TGCGCCAGCAGCTTGAGGCCCTTGTCAGGGTATTCGGCTAACTATGGCTACACCTTC. V gene TRBV5-1 combines with J gene TRBJ1-2, with D possibly TRBD1 on 5 matching bases. Germline CDR1 SGHRS, CDR2 YFSETQ. The V end was cut by 1 base, the J end by 0 bases, with 22 bases between. The CDR3 runs 19 residues.

This clone came up a few times. This chain joins TRBV19 and TRBJ2-2; possible D gene TRBD1, 6 bases. This CDR3 is 15 amino acids long. Per germline, CDR1 LNHDA and CDR2 SQIVND (reference sequence). The ends were cut back, 6 bases at V and 4 bases at J, with 15 bases in the middle. CDR3 DNA sequence: TGTGCCAGTAGAAAGCCGGGACAAGTCACCGGGGAGCTGTTTTTT. Protein: CASRKPGQVTGELFF.

For the CDR3, the DNA is TGTGCCAGCAGTGCTTTCGGCGAGCAGTACTTC. Protein product: CASSAFGEQYF. The V call is TRBV6-5, the J call TRBJ2-7; no clear D gene. The germline V and J ends were trimmed by 5 bases and 6 bases, with 8 bases remaining between them. The V gene's germline CDR1 is MNHEY and CDR2 SVGAGI. The CDR3 is 11 residues long.

Details on this clone: Other DNA variants within this sample encode the same CDR3. This rearrangement joins TRBV9 to TRBJ2-1; D gene unclear. The CDR3 has 13 amino acids. With 0 bases removed from V and 3 bases from J, the gap between germline ends came to 4 bases. The germline V gene encodes CDR1 SGDLS and CDR2 YYNGEE. CDR3 bases: TGTGCCAGCAGCGTAGGTAGCTACAATGAGCAGTTCTTC. Protein sequence: CASSVGSYNEQFF.

V gene TRBV6-5 combines with J gene TRBJ1-2, with D maybe TRBD1 (6 bases). V was clipped by 5 bases and J by 4 bases, with 14 bases between them. CDR1 and CDR2 (germline): MNHEY, SVGAGI. This CDR3 has 14 residues. CDR3 sequence: CASSREGGGYGYTF. CDR3 coding DNA: TGTGCCAGCAGTCGGGAGGGGGGGGGCTATGGCTACACCTTC.

This chain uses TRBV19 with TRBJ2-1; no clear D gene. Germline V lookup: CDR1 LNHDA, CDR2 SQIVND (reference sequence). The CDR3 is 15 residues long. V lost 9 bases, J lost 0 bases, and 15 bases lay in between. CDR3 region: CASRPEQSSYNEQFF. DNA of the CDR3: TGTGCCAGCCGGCCAGAACAGAGCTCCTACAATGAGCAGTTCTTC.

The chain recombines TRBV7-2 with TRBJ2-5; tentative D call: TRBD2 (6 bases). Germline lookup yields CDR1 SGHTA and CDR2 FQGNSA. The CDR3 is made up of 15 amino acids. V was shortened by 1 base and J by 5 bases, with 14 bases between the two germline ends. DNA for the CDR3: TGTGCCAGCAGCTTAGGGAGTTCCGGGGGTGAGACCCAGTACTTC. This codes for CASSLGSSGGETQYF.

The chain links TRBV15 to TRBJ2-7, with D tentatively TRBD2 (6 bases). Germline V lookup: CDR1 LNHNV, CDR2 YYDKDF (reference sequence). CDR3 length: 18 residues. The V end was cut by 8 bases, the J end by 0 bases, with 26 bases between. CDR3 sequence (DNA): TGTGCCACCTCCTCCCGGAGGGCGGACGGGGTTTACTCCTACGAGCAGTACTTC. Its translation is CATSSRRADGVYSYEQYF.